The entry that follows covers one TCR beta chain sequence. No antigen is known for it. Donors showed nominal health when sampled, although they likely had unrecorded immune exposures. The CDR3 runs 13 residues. Trimming took off 10 bases at V and 5 bases at J, with 17 bases between the two ends. Germline V CDR1 and CDR2: MNHEY, SVGAGI. These data come from a study of cytomegalovirus exposure and HLA in healthy donors. Regarding the study as a whole: High sensitivity and specificity were reportedly achieved when the classifier diagnosed cytomegalovirus status. Accurate prediction of HLA-A and HLA-B alleles (for most subjects) was reportedly achieved from TCR beta sequences.

The PCR ran on 60 Vbeta and 13 Jbeta primers. TCRdb's copy holds only in-frame clones and misses some; the assay was immunoSEQ multiplex PCR. Altogether fewer than 180,000 clones are present, 79% being singletons, with the ten largest covering just under 6.5%. Input material: PBMCs. The chain uses TRBV6-5 and TRBJ1-1; D ambiguous. The sequence was collected from a man in his fifties in good health and CMV-seropositive. DNA for the CDR3: TGTGCCATCGGCGCCAGGTCGAGAACTGAAGCTTTCTTT. This encodes CAIGARSRTEAFF.